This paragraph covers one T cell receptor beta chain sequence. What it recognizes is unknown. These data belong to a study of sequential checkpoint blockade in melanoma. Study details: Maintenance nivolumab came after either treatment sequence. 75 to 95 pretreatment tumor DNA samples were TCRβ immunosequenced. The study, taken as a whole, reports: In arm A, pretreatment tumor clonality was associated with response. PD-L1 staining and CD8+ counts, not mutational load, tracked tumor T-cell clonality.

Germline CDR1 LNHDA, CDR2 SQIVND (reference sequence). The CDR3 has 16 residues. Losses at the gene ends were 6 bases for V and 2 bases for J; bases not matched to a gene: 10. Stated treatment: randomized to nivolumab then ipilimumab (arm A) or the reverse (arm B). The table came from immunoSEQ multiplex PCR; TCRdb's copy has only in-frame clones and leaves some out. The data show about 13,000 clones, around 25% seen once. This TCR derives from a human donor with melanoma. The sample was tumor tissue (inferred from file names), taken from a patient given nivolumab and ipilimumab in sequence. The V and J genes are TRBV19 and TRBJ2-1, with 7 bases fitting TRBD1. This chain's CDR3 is CASRRGQDYPYNEQFF. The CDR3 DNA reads TGTGCCAGTAGGCGAGGACAGGATTACCCCTACAATGAGCAGTTCTTC.